These 32 T cell receptor beta chains came from one sample sequenced in a study of blood T cell repertoires in COVID-19. Produced via immunoSEQ multiplex PCR; TCRdb's table is partial and in-frame only. There are some 300,000 clones in the sample; more than 75% occur only once, and roughly 2% lies in the top ten. Sequenced input: PBMCs or T cells enriched from blood (not recorded which). The source of these receptors is a woman in her sixties or seventies in a cohort exposed to, infected with or recovered from COVID-19 (not recorded which).

The V gene is TRBV27, the J gene TRBJ2-3, with D maybe TRBD1 (7 bases). Germline V lookup: CDR1 MNHEY, CDR2 SMNVEV (reference sequence). V was shortened by 8 bases and J by 3 bases, with 15 bases between the two germline ends. The CDR3 spans 14 residues. The CDR3 sequence: CASFGQAGTDTQYF. The CDR3 DNA follows: TGTGCCAGCTTTGGACAGGCGGGAACAGATACGCAGTATTTT.

The table lists this clone with a count of one. This chain links TRBV5-1 with TRBJ2-7, with 9 bases that match TRBD2. This CDR3 spans 15 amino acids. Germline CDR1 and CDR2: SGHRS and YFSETQ. The V and J ends lost 1 base and 3 bases, in that order; junction bases with no gene match: 5. The chain's CDR3 is CASSLSSGGGYEQYF. The CDR3 DNA reads TGCGCCAGCAGCTTGAGTAGCGGGGGAGGCTACGAGCAGTACTTC.

V is TRBV28 and J is TRBJ1-2; D perhaps matches TRBD1 (5 bases). V was shortened by 3 bases and J by 2 bases, with 13 bases between the two germline ends. Per germline, CDR1 MDHEN and CDR2 SYDVKM. This CDR3 region has 15 residues. CDR3 amino acids: CASSLHSQGNYGYTF. The CDR3 nucleotides read TGTGCCAGCAGTTTGCATTCCCAGGGAAACTATGGCTACACCTTC.

J is TRBJ1-5 and V is TRBV18, with 9 nucleotides matching TRBD1. Trimming at V came to 6 bases and at J to 7 bases, leaving 7 bases not matched to a gene. There are 14 residues in the CDR3. Germline V gene lookup returns CDR1 KGHSH and CDR2 LQKENI. The CDR3 region is CASSPGTGSQPQHF. CDR3 bases: TGTGCCAGCTCGCCCGGGACAGGGTCCCAGCCCCAGCATTTT.

This chain joins TRBV7-3 and TRBJ1-1, with D possibly TRBD1 on 5 matching bases. This CDR3 spans 13 amino acids. V was trimmed by 5 bases and J by 9 bases, leaving 16 bases between them. Per the germline V gene, CDR1 is SGHTA and CDR2 is FQGTGA. CDR3 bases: TGTGCCAGCAGCCCAAACGGGGGAGCCAAAGCTTTCTTT. It encodes CASSPNGGAKAFF.

This chain links TRBV28 with TRBJ2-7; a possible D gene is TRBD2 (6 bases). The CDR3 is 14 amino acids. Germline values: CDR1 MDHEN, CDR2 SYDVKM. Trimming took off 3 bases at V and 4 bases at J, with 13 bases between the two ends. For the CDR3, the DNA is TGTGCCAGCAGTTTGTACTGGGGGAGGTACGAGCAGTACTTC. This translates into CASSLYWGRYEQYF.

This clone was recorded only once. The CDR3 nucleotides read TGTGCCAGCAGCTCCTTAGGTCAGGCAGGGACCCAGTACTTC. Translated: CASSSLGQAGTQYF. V is TRBV7-9 and J is TRBJ2-5; D remains unclear. This CDR3 comprises 14 residues. Between the trimmed V and J ends, which lost 4 bases and 7 bases, there was a span of 16 bases. The germline V gene encodes CDR1 SEHNR and CDR2 FQNEAQ (reference sequence).

The CDR3 DNA reads as TGTGCCAGCAGCTTGGGGGGCGAGATCGAGCAGTACTTC. This sequence encodes CASSLGGEIEQYF. The chain links TRBV5-6 to TRBJ2-7; a possible D gene is TRBD1 (5 bases). Germline V gene lookup returns CDR1 SGHDT and CDR2 YYEEEE. CDR3 length equals 13 residues. Trimming cost V 0 bases and J 6 bases, with 10 bases left between them.

The chain joins TRBV19 to TRBJ2-1; 7 bases fit TRBD2. With 5 bases clipped from V and 4 bases from J, the junction kept 8 bases outside the gene matches. CDR3 length: 15 residues. Germline V gene lookup returns CDR1 LNHDA and CDR2 SQIVND (reference sequence). CDR3 protein: CASSFPGLRYNEQFF. CDR3 nucleotides: TGTGCCAGTAGTTTTCCGGGACTACGATACAATGAGCAGTTCTTC.

The chain links TRBV11-1 to TRBJ1-1; D unresolved. This CDR3 is built from 13 residues. Germline V gene data show CDR1 as SGHAT and CDR2 as FQDESV (reference sequence). Between the trimmed V and J ends, which lost 3 bases and 6 bases, there was a span of 11 bases. CDR3 DNA sequence: TGTGCCAGCAGCTTGGGAGGGAGGCCTGAAGCTTTCTTT. Translating it yields CASSLGGRPEAFF.

The chain joins TRBV6-1 to TRBJ1-1; 7 bases match TRBD1. Losses at the gene ends were 3 bases for V and 3 bases for J; bases not matched to a gene: 4. CDR3 size: 14 residues. CDR1 MNHNS and CDR2 SASEGT come from the germline V gene. The CDR3 coding sequence is TGTGCCAGCAGTGAGGGCAGGGGGGACACTGAAGCTTTCTTT. It specifies CASSEGRGDTEAFF.

V gene TRBV3-1 (or the pseudogene TRBV3-2) combines with J gene TRBJ2-5, with 10 bases that match TRBD2. J gave up 4 bases and V 2 bases, and 10 bases lay outside the gene matches. Germline values: CDR1 LGHDT, CDR2 YNNKEL (reference sequence). This CDR3 is built from 17 residues. CDR3 sequence (DNA): TGTGCCAGCAGCCAATCAGGTCGGACTAGCGGCCCAGAGACCCAGTACTTC. Translation gives CASSQSGRTSGPETQYF.

The genes are TRBV18 and TRBJ2-3; a possible D gene is TRBD2 (6 bases). The CDR3 is 15 residues long. The V end was cut by 4 bases, the J end by 2 bases, with 13 bases between. Germline V gene lookup returns CDR1 KGHSH and CDR2 LQKENI. For the CDR3, the DNA is TGTGCCAGCTCACTAGCGGTCAGGGACACAGATACGCAGTATTTT. Its protein product is CASSLAVRDTDTQYF.

This sequence joins TRBV18 and TRBJ1-1; TRBD1 aligns across 7 bases. The CDR3 loop spans 16 amino acids. The V gene's germline CDR1 is KGHSH and CDR2 LQKENI. Trimming took 3 bases from V and 4 from J; bases not matched to a gene: 11. The CDR3 DNA reads TGTGCCAGCTCACCCCGCCAGACAGGGTCGGGCACTGAAGCTTTCTTT. Translation: CASSPRQTGSGTEAFF.

CDR3 in amino acids: CASALDYRNTIYF. In DNA form, the CDR3 reads TGTGCCAGCGCCCTGGACTATAGAAACACCATATATTTT. V usage is TRBV2 and J usage is TRBJ1-3; D uncertain. V was trimmed by 8 bases and J by 5 bases, leaving 13 bases between them. The CDR3 is made up of 13 amino acids. Germline CDR1 and CDR2: SNHLY and FYNNEI.

The chain employs TRBV7-6 and TRBJ2-2; possible D gene TRBD1, 6 bases. The length of the CDR3 is 15 residues. V dropped 6 bases and J dropped 1 base, with 12 bases sitting between them. Looked up from germline, CDR1 is SGHVS and CDR2 is FNYEAQ. CDR3 bases: TGTGCCAGCAGGGGGGCCTCCCGGAACACCGGGGAGCTGTTTTTT. The encoded protein is CASRGASRNTGELFF.

This clone was observed a handful of times. The chain has TRBV24-1 and TRBJ2-5; 9 nucleotides match TRBD1. The CDR3 loop spans 13 amino acids. Germline lookup yields CDR1 KGHDR and CDR2 SFDVKD. Trimming removed 9 bases from V and 5 bases from J; junction bases left unmatched: 6. The CDR3 DNA is TGTGCCACCGGGACAGGGTTGATTGAGACCCAGTACTTC. It codes for CATGTGLIETQYF.

V is TRBV2 and J is TRBJ1-1, with 8 bases matching TRBD1. J lost 5 bases, V lost 5 bases, and 7 bases had no gene match. This CDR3 has 14 residues. The germline V gene encodes CDR1 SNHLY and CDR2 FYNNEI. DNA of the CDR3: TGTGCCAGCAGTACTACAGGGGGTGGAACTGAAGCTTTCTTT. Protein product: CASSTTGGGTEAFF.

The chain employs TRBV30 and TRBJ1-6; D is possibly TRBD1 (5 bases). This CDR3 comprises 12 residues. Looked up from germline, CDR1 is GTSNPN and CDR2 is SVGIG (reference sequence). Trimming took off 5 bases at V and 10 bases at J, with 12 bases between the two ends. CDR3 loop: CAWGPGKSPLHF. CDR3 nucleotide sequence: TGTGCCTGGGGGCCAGGGAAATCACCCCTCCACTTT.

The V gene is TRBV15, the J gene TRBJ2-7; perhaps TRBD2 as D (6 bases). Germline assignment: CDR1 LNHNV and CDR2 YYDKDF (reference sequence). Trimming shortened V by 1 base and J by 1 base, and 8 bases separated the two germline ends. The CDR3 length is 14 residues. The CDR3 here is CATSRAGTSYEQYF. In DNA, the CDR3 is TGTGCCACCAGCAGAGCAGGGACTTCCTACGAGCAGTACTTC.

The chain joins TRBV9 to TRBJ2-1; TRBD2 matches 10 bases. The CDR3 extends over 17 amino acids. Germline V gene lookup returns CDR1 SGDLS and CDR2 YYNGEE. Losses at the gene ends were 1 base for V and 7 bases for J; bases not matched to a gene: 11. This CDR3 is CASSVSTSGTVTNEQFF. The CDR3 nucleotides read TGTGCCAGCAGCGTATCCACTAGCGGGACGGTGACGAATGAGCAGTTCTTC.

The chain uses TRBV19 and TRBJ2-3; D is perhaps TRBD2 (5 bases). Trimming cost V 5 bases and J 4 bases, with 13 bases left between them. The CDR3 is made up of 14 amino acids. Germline CDR1 is LNHDA and CDR2 is SQIVND (reference sequence). The CDR3 loop is CASSRSEPPDTQYF. The CDR3 DNA sequence: TGTGCCAGTAGTCGTAGCGAGCCCCCAGATACGCAGTATTTT. The full variable domain, completed using reference TRBV19 and TRBJ2-3, is DGGITQSPKYLFRKEGQNVTLSCEQNLNHDAMYWYRQDPGQGLRLIYYSQIVNDFQKGDIAEGYSVSREKKESFPLTVTSAQKNPTAFYLCASSRSEPPDTQYFGPGTRLTVL.

This clone was counted many times. The genes are TRBV20-1 and TRBJ1-5; D ambiguous. V lost 5 bases and J lost 3, with 2 bases in between. Germline V CDR1 and CDR2: DFQATT, SNEGSKA (reference sequence). CDR3 length equals 10 residues. The CDR3 region is CSAHNQPQHF. The CDR3 nucleotides are TGCAGTGCTCACAATCAGCCCCAGCATTTT.

The chain employs TRBV24-1 and TRBJ2-1, with TRBD1 matching 7 bases. V shed 10 bases, J shed 4 bases, and the junction held 15 bases outside the gene matches. The CDR3 spans 16 residues. CDR1 and CDR2 from the germline V gene are KGHDR and SFDVKD. CDR3 sequence (DNA): TGTGCCACTACTAAAAACGGGGCAGGGGGATACAATGAGCAGTTCTTC. This codes for CATTKNGAGGYNEQFF.

This clone was found once. This sequence joins TRBV7-2 and TRBJ2-3; 10 bases match TRBD2. The CDR3 is made up of 17 amino acids. The V gene's germline CDR1 is SGHTA and CDR2 FQGNSA. V shed 4 bases, J shed 6 bases, and the junction held 13 bases outside the gene matches. The CDR3, as DNA: TGTGCCAGCAGCTCGAGTCGGCTAGCGGGAGTGTCTGATACGCAGTATTTT. It is translated as CASSSSRLAGVSDTQYF.

Concerning this clone: An end of the junction differs from the germline gene, which may be a read error. The V call is TRBV6-4, the J call TRBJ1-2; TRBD1 might be the D (6 bases). Germline V CDR1 and CDR2: MRHNA, SNTAGT. This CDR3 comprises 12 residues. The CDR3 spells CASRDRNFGYTF. The CDR3, as DNA: TGTGCCAGCAGGGACAGAAACTTTGGCTACACCTTC.

The chain couples TRBV2 to TRBJ2-3; possibly TRBD2 for D (5 bases). The CDR3 is made up of 15 amino acids. The V end was cut by 6 bases, the J end by 3 bases, with 16 bases between. CDR1 is SNHLY, CDR2 FYNNEI, per germline. CDR3 region: CASRGLEVVTDTQYF. The CDR3 region has the DNA TGTGCCAGCAGAGGACTGGAGGTGGTGACAGATACGCAGTATTTT.

This chain joins TRBV30 and TRBJ2-2; D may be TRBD1 (6 bases). The ends were cut back, 0 bases at V and 3 bases at J, with 8 bases in the middle. Germline values: CDR1 GTSNPN, CDR2 SVGIG (reference sequence). This CDR3 is 14 amino acids long. This chain's CDR3 is CAWSVRTDTGELFF. The CDR3 DNA sequence: TGTGCCTGGAGTGTCAGGACAGACACCGGGGAGCTGTTTTTT.

The chain recombines TRBV5-1 with TRBJ2-5; 13 nucleotides match TRBD2. With 0 bases clipped from V and 5 bases from J, the junction kept 4 bases outside the gene matches. CDR1 is SGHRS and CDR2 is YFSETQ in the germline V gene. The CDR3 has 16 residues. The CDR3 here is CASSLGTSGSEETQYF. CDR3 in DNA: TGCGCCAGCAGCTTGGGGACTAGCGGGAGTGAGGAGACCCAGTACTTC.

The chain carries TRBV7-8 and TRBJ1-5; 7 nucleotides match TRBD1. This CDR3 region has 13 residues. CDR1 and CDR2 (germline): SGHVS, FQNEAQ. After removal of 5 bases from V and 6 bases from J, the junction contained 4 bases not matched to a gene. The chain's CDR3 is CASSHDRAQPQHF. For the CDR3, the DNA is TGTGCCAGCAGCCACGACAGGGCTCAGCCCCAGCATTTT. Full variable domain (rest looked up from reference TRBV7-8 and TRBJ1-5): GAGVSQSPRYKVAKRGQDVALRCDPISGHVSLFWYQQALGQGPEFLTYFQNEAQLDKSGLPSDRFFAERPEGSVSTLKIQRTQQEDSAVYLCASSHDRAQPQHFGDGTRLSIL.

V is TRBV11-3 and J is TRBJ2-7, with D possibly TRBD1 on 6 matching bases. Germline V gene data show CDR1 as SGHNT and CDR2 as YENEEA. Deletions cut 3 bases from V and 3 bases from J, with 12 bases between. The CDR3 loop spans 14 amino acids. The CDR3 region has the DNA TGTGCCAGCAGCTTCGAGCGGACAGACTACGAGCAGTACTTC. It specifies CASSFERTDYEQYF.

This sequence joins TRBV6-5 and TRBJ1-3; 10 bases are shared with TRBD1. This CDR3 region has 15 residues. The germline V gene has CDR1 MNHEY and CDR2 SVGAGI. The trim removed 5 bases at V and 6 bases at J, leaving 7 bases unmatched. CDR3 DNA sequence: TGTGCCAGCAGTACGGACAGGGGGAGAGAAAACACCATATATTTT. Translation gives CASSTDRGRENTIYF.